There are a few counts of the clone carrying this T cell receptor (beta chain). Antigen specificity is unknown. These data are taken from a study of spatial heterogeneity in lung cancer. Overall study: Alpha-chain detections were consistently fewer than beta-chain detections among the sequences.

From the 5' RACE reads, TCRdb called clonotypes with MiXCR, one entry per CDR3 protein. The table records tens of thousands of distinct CDR3 sequences, roughly 12% of them present only once. This sample's time point: sample taken at primary tumor resection. The sequenced material consisted of unsorted whole RNA from tumor, nontumor lung or frozen PBMC. General study points: Expanded tumor TCRs that were ubiquitous appeared in blood more at resection than follow-up.

The sequence derives from a male donor with early-stage non-small cell lung cancer. The specimen comprised PBMCs, sampled at surgery.

The DNA for the CDR3 is TGCGCCAGCAGCCAAGTCCGGACTGCCTACGAGCAGTACTTC. This sequence encodes CASSQVRTAYEQYF. The chain links TRBV4-3 to TRBJ2-7, with a tentative D call TRBD2 (5 bases). V lost 1 base and J lost 2, with 9 bases in between. CDR3 size: 14 residues. In germline, CDR1 is LGHNA, CDR2 YSLEER.